These 19 T cell receptor beta chains originate from one sample sequenced in a study of shared clonotypes between healthy human individuals. The method was immunoSEQ multiplex PCR; TCRdb's version includes in-frame clones alone and lacks a portion of them. The sample holds 550,000 to 850,000 clones; roughly 70% are singletons and the top ten take over 1.5%. The sequencing input was memory CD4+ T cells sorted from blood. Regarding subset: CD45RA-negative fraction. These receptors were collected from a woman aged 25 to 39 in good health.

The J gene is TRBJ2-7, the V gene TRBV7-8; TRBD1 matches 10 bases. The CDR3 extends over 12 amino acids. After removal of 10 bases from V and 9 bases from J, the junction contained 9 bases not matched to a gene. Germline V CDR1 and CDR2: SGHVS, FQNEAQ. The CDR3 DNA follows: TGTGCCACCGGGACAGGGGAGGGCGGGCAGTACTTC. As protein: CATGTGEGGQYF.

This clone was observed many times. This rearrangement joins TRBV6-5 to TRBJ2-1; D remains unclear. The V gene lost 5 bases and the J gene lost 7 bases, with 15 bases spanning the gap. The CDR3 consists of 14 residues. Germline CDR1 and CDR2: MNHEY and SVGAGI. This chain's CDR3 is CASSEINGWNEQFF. The DNA for the CDR3 is TGTGCCAGCAGTGAAATAAACGGGTGGAATGAGCAGTTCTTC.

V and J are TRBV28 and TRBJ2-5; D not certain. The CDR3 consists of 11 residues. Germline-derived CDR1 and CDR2 are MDHEN and SYDVKM. V was clipped by 5 bases and J by 1 base, with 2 bases between them. The CDR3 nucleotides read TGTGCCAGCAGTCGCCAAGAGACCCAGTACTTC. Translation gives CASSRQETQYF. Looking up the rest from reference TRBV28 and TRBJ2-5 gives the full variable domain: DVKVTQSSRYLVKRTGEKVFLECVQDMDHENMFWYRQDPGLGLRLIYFSYDVKMKEKGDIPEGYSVSREKKERFSLILESASTNQTSMYLCASSRQETQYFGPGTRLLVL.

This rearrangement joins TRBV2 to TRBJ2-5; D might be TRBD1 (6 bases). The CDR3 totals 14 residues. V shed 4 bases and J shed 2 bases, with 11 bases lying between them. CDR1 SNHLY and CDR2 FYNNEI come from the germline V gene. CDR3 nucleotide sequence: TGTGCCAGCAGTGCGGACAGCATTCAAGAGACCCAGTACTTC. Residues: CASSADSIQETQYF.

The J gene is TRBJ1-1, the V gene TRBV6-6; possible D gene TRBD1, 6 bases. Germline loops: CDR1 MNHNY, CDR2 SVGAGI (reference sequence). CDR3 length: 15 amino acids. With 3 bases removed from V and 1 base from J, the gap between germline ends came to 12 bases. The CDR3 here is CASSYAGTQNTEAFF. The CDR3 DNA follows: TGTGCCAGCAGTTATGCCGGGACACAGAACACTGAAGCTTTCTTT.

V gene TRBV7-3 combines with J gene TRBJ1-1, with 8 bases matching TRBD1. The CDR3 has 15 amino acids. Germline assignment: CDR1 SGHTA and CDR2 FQGTGA. With V trimmed by 5 bases and J by 7 bases, 12 bases remained unmatched. CDR3 nucleotides: TGTGCCAGCAGCACATTACAGGGGGGATCCTTTGAAGCTTTCTTT. Its protein is CASSTLQGGSFEAFF.

This clone was recorded a few times. This sequence joins TRBV28 and TRBJ2-2, with TRBD1 identical over 8 bases. Trimming at V came to 5 bases and at J to 3 bases, leaving 2 bases not matched to a gene. The CDR3 loop spans 14 amino acids. The germline gives CDR1 MDHEN, CDR2 SYDVKM. The CDR3 protein is CASSKQGDTGELFF. CDR3 nucleotide sequence: TGTGCCAGCAGTAAACAGGGGGACACCGGGGAGCTGTTTTTT.

The chain joins TRBV2 to TRBJ1-1; TRBD1 might be the D (5 bases). This CDR3 has 15 residues. V lost 2 bases to trimming and J lost 3 bases, with 13 bases between them. Per the germline V gene, CDR1 is SNHLY and CDR2 is FYNNEI. The CDR3: CASSEKHVGDTEAFF. CDR3 bases: TGTGCCAGCAGTGAAAAACATGTGGGGGACACTGAAGCTTTCTTT.

Of note for this clone: A read error may be the cause here, since a much bigger clone is one base away. The CDR3 is CASSLDSGSNQPQHF. In DNA form, the CDR3 reads TGCGCCAGCAGCTTGGATTCGGGGAGCAATCAGCCCCAGCATTTT. This chain uses TRBV5-1 with TRBJ1-5; D gene ambiguous. The CDR3 covers 15 residues. Germline CDR1 SGHRS, CDR2 YFSETQ. The ends were cut back, 0 bases at V and 1 base at J, with 8 bases in the middle.

The CDR3 loop is CSVDTWEANEQFF. The CDR3 DNA sequence: TGCAGCGTTGACACGTGGGAGGCCAATGAGCAGTTCTTC. The chain employs TRBV29-1 and TRBJ2-1; TRBD2 is a possible D gene (6 bases). Between the trimmed V and J ends, which lost 3 bases and 6 bases, there was a span of 12 bases. CDR1 and CDR2 (germline): SQVTM, ANQGSEA. The CDR3 runs to 13 residues.

V and J are TRBV5-1 and TRBJ2-7, with no clear D. Trimming left V 0 bases short and J 5 bases short, with 6 bases between. The length of the CDR3 is 12 residues. Germline V gives CDR1 SGHRS, CDR2 YFSETQ. The chain's CDR3 is CASSLAADEQYF. The CDR3 bases are TGCGCCAGCAGCTTGGCCGCAGACGAGCAGTACTTC.

This chain links TRBV6-1 with TRBJ2-7, with D tentatively TRBD1 (6 bases). V was clipped by 0 bases and J by 3 bases, with 15 bases between them. This CDR3 has 16 residues. Germline CDR1 is MNHNS and CDR2 is SASEGT. Here the CDR3 reads CASSEALGAERYEQYF. CDR3 sequence (DNA): TGTGCCAGCAGTGAAGCGCTGGGGGCGGAACGCTACGAGCAGTACTTC.

The genes are TRBV28 and TRBJ2-1; D not resolved. Germline CDR1 MDHEN, CDR2 SYDVKM. Trimming pared 2 bases from V and 6 bases from J, leaving 11 bases between. CDR3 size: 14 residues. Written as DNA, the CDR3 is TGTGCCAGCAGTTTACCCGCGCCAGTCAATGAGCAGTTCTTC. Protein: CASSLPAPVNEQFF.

The rearrangement links TRBV30 to TRBJ1-1, with D tentatively TRBD1 (5 bases). Trimming took 8 bases from V and 1 from J, leaving 11 bases between them. This CDR3 is built from 12 residues. Looked up from germline, CDR1 is GTSNPN and CDR2 is SVGIG (reference sequence). Here the CDR3 reads CAHNRRNTEAFF. CDR3 DNA sequence: TGTGCCCATAACAGGAGGAACACTGAAGCTTTCTTT.

The rearrangement uses TRBV5-6 and TRBJ2-2; TRBD1 matches at 12 bases. V was pared by 4 bases and J by 7 bases, with 8 bases of the junction left unmatched. The CDR3 has 16 residues. The V gene's germline CDR1 is SGHDT and CDR2 YYEEEE. The CDR3 DNA is TGTGCCAGCAGCCTGCGGGACAGGGGGCGCATCGGGGAGCTGTTTTTT. Translation gives CASSLRDRGRIGELFF.

A note on this clone: Other nucleotide sequences from this sample produce the same CDR3. The chain links TRBV7-2 to TRBJ2-3; 7 positions agree with TRBD2. The CDR3 runs 16 residues. CDR1 is SGHTA and CDR2 is FQGNSA in the germline V gene. J lost 2 bases, V lost 1 base, and 6 bases had no gene match. In DNA form, the CDR3 reads TGTGCCAGCAGCTTAGGTCCGGGAGGTTCCACAGATACGCAGTATTTT. Encoded protein: CASSLGPGGSTDTQYF.

This CDR3 is CASSDGLYEQYF. The CDR3 DNA reads TGTGCCAGCAGTGACGGCCTCTACGAGCAGTACTTC. This sequence joins TRBV6-1 and TRBJ2-7; D remains ambiguous. Germline V gene sequence: CDR1 MNHNS, CDR2 SASEGT. The CDR3 consists of 12 residues. V gave up 3 bases and J gave up 3 bases, with 6 bases separating them.

In the case of this clone: Other DNA variants within this sample encode the same CDR3. The V and J genes are TRBV5-1 and TRBJ2-1, with TRBD1 identical over 7 bases. Losses at the gene ends were 4 bases for V and 0 bases for J; bases not matched to a gene: 4. This CDR3 has 15 amino acids. Germline lookup yields CDR1 SGHRS and CDR2 YFSETQ. As DNA, the CDR3 is TGCGCCAGCAGCCGGGACAGAAGCTCCTACAATGAGCAGTTCTTC. It yields the protein CASSRDRSSYNEQFF.

This clone turned up a few times. The chain joins TRBV5-4 to TRBJ1-2; 8 bases match TRBD1. The trim removed 7 bases at V and 4 bases at J, leaving 12 bases unmatched. The CDR3 runs to 15 residues. Per the germline V gene, CDR1 is SGHNT and CDR2 is YYREEE (reference sequence). DNA for the CDR3: TGTGCCAGCGGCCGGACAGGGTCATTGCCCTATGGCTACACCTTC. Translating gives CASGRTGSLPYGYTF.